Listed below are T cell receptor beta chains from one sample, sequenced in a study of blood T cell repertoires in COVID-19. Assay used: immunoSEQ multiplex PCR; TCRdb lists only in-frame clones, some missing. This sample has 30,000 to 40,000 clones, with approximately 86% found just once. The specimen was peripheral blood. The origin of the receptors is a woman older than 75 with active or convalescent COVID-19. Each CDR3 is given with its conserved first and last residue. A D gene is named only where the DNA matches it firmly. Clone size, where shown, is once, few, many, or a class for clones that have expanded.

>NA|TRBJ1-6|TRBV2|NA|14
TGTGCGTGGACAGTGACCTCCTATAATTCACCCCTCCACTTT
CAWTVTSYNSPLHF
>NA|TRBJ2-2|TRBV7-2|TRBD2|14
TGTGCCAGCAGCATAGCGGGAGATACCGGGGAGCTGTTTTTT
CASSIAGDTGELFF
>NA|TRBJ1-2|TRBV5-4|NA|14
TGTGCCAGCAGCTTGGGACAGTTAAACTATGGCTACACCTTC
CASSLGQLNYGYTF
>once|TRBJ1-2|TRBV25-1|NA|12
TGTGCCAGCAGTGACAGACTCTATGGCTACACCTTC
CASSDRLYGYTF
>NA|TRBJ1-1|TRBV3-1/TRBV3-2|NA|14
TGTGCCAGCAGCCAAGTGAGGGGACTTACTGAAGCTTTCTTT
CASSQVRGLTEAFF
>NA|TRBJ2-5|TRBV3-1/TRBV3-2|NA|15
TGTGCCAGCAGCCAACTTCAGGGGGGAGCAGAGACCCAGTACTTC
CASSQLQGGAETQYF
>NA|TRBJ2-5|TRBV5-1|NA|12
TGCGCCAGCAGCTTGATGCGGGAGACCCAGTACTTC
CASSLMRETQYF
>NA|TRBJ1-1|TRBV5-4|TRBD1|15
TGTGCCAGCAGCTTGGAAGGGACAGGCCCCACTGAAGCTTTCTTT
CASSLEGTGPTEAFF
>once|TRBJ2-3|TRBV30|TRBD2|16
TGTGCCTGGGGACTAGCGGGGGGGGGAAGCACAGATACGCAGTATTTT
CAWGLAGGGSTDTQYF
>NA|TRBJ1-2|TRBV5-4|TRBD1|17
TGTGCCAGCAGCTCACTCCGGGACAGGGAGCGTCTCTATGGCTACACCTTC
CASSSLRDRERLYGYTF
>NA|TRBJ2-5|TRBV6-1|TRBD2|17
TGTGCCAGCAGTGCACACATTAGCGGGGGAGCCCAAGAGACCCAGTACTTC
CASSAHISGGAQETQYF
>NA|TRBJ1-2|TRBV12-3/TRBV12-4|NA|12
TGTGCCAGCAGTTTCGGGACTGGTGGCTACACCTTC
CASSFGTGGYTF
>NA|TRBJ1-1|TRBV2|NA|14
TGTGCCAGCAGTGTGGCCAGGTTGAACACTGAAGCTTTCTTT
CASSVARLNTEAFF
>NA|TRBJ2-5|TRBV11-2|NA|17
TGTGCCAGCAGCTTAGTCCCGGGGGGCTCGTACCAAGAGACCCAGTACTTC
CASSLVPGGSYQETQYF
>few|TRBJ2-7|TRBV19|TRBD2|18
TGTGCCAGTAGTATAGATTTGGTGGTCGCGGGAGGCTCCTACGAGCAGTACTTC
CASSIDLVVAGGSYEQYF
>NA|TRBJ2-5|TRBV11-3|TRBD2|16
TGTGCCAGCAGCTTAGGACTAGCGGGAAATTCAGAGACCCAGTACTTC
CASSLGLAGNSETQYF
>NA|TRBJ1-6|TRBV4-2|TRBD1|16
TGTGCCAGCAGCTATGGTGTGGGACAGAATAATTCACCCCTCCACTTT
CASSYGVGQNNSPLHF
>NA|TRBJ2-5|TRBV2|TRBD1|15
TGTGCCAGCAGGTACCGGGACAGAATCCAAGAGACCCAGTACTTC
CASRYRDRIQETQYF
>NA|TRBJ2-1|TRBV27|NA|15
TGTGCCAGTCGAGGAAAGACCCTGGACTACAATGAGCAGTTCTTC
CASRGKTLDYNEQFF
>NA|TRBJ2-3|TRBV2|NA|15
TGTGCCAGCAGGGGGGGTGGACAGGTGTCAGATACGCAGTATTTT
CASRGGGQVSDTQYF
>NA|TRBJ1-3|TRBV5-4|TRBD1|16
TGTGCCAGCAGCATACAGGGGGCCCTCTCTGGAAACACCATATATTTT
CASSIQGALSGNTIYF
>NA|TRBJ1-1|TRBV20-1|NA|11
TGCAGTGCTAGCGGGGGTATCGAAGCTTTCTTT
CSASGGIEAFF
>NA|TRBJ2-7|TRBV3-1/TRBV3-2|NA|13
TGTGCCAGCAGGCACGGGAAAGGAGACGAGCAGTACTTC
CASRHGKGDEQYF
>NA|TRBJ1-4|TRBV7-8|NA|14
TGTGCCAGCAGCTTAGTAGGGGTTGGGGAAAAACTGTTTTTT
CASSLVGVGEKLFF
>few|TRBJ1-4|TRBV5-1|TRBD1|13
TGCGCCAGCAGCTTGGATGGCAGGGGGGAACTGTTTTTT
CASSLDGRGELFF
>NA|TRBJ1-1|TRBV5-1|NA|14
TGCGCCAGCAGCCTCATTGGCCTGAACACTGAAGCTTTCTTT
CASSLIGLNTEAFF
>NA|TRBJ2-5|TRBV2|NA|13
TGTGCCAGCAGGGGGGGACCCGCCGGGACCCAGTACTTC
CASRGGPAGTQYF
>few|TRBJ2-7|TRBV11-3|TRBD1|12
TGTGCCAGCAGCCGACAGGGGGACGAGCAGTACTTC
CASSRQGDEQYF
>few|TRBJ2-7|TRBV6-5|TRBD1|15
TGTGCCAGCAGGGTGCAGGACAGGGTTGCGGGGGAGCAGTACTTC
CASRVQDRVAGEQYF
>NA|TRBJ1-1|TRBV10-2|NA|16
TGCGCCAGCGAACCGACAGGCCGCCATGGGGGCACTGAAGCTTTCTTT
CASEPTGRHGGTEAFF
>NA|TRBJ2-7|TRBV9|NA|14
TGTGCCAGCAGCGTAGGCAGGGGACCCGCAGAGCAGTACTTC
CASSVGRGPAEQYF
>once|TRBJ2-7|TRBV5-1|NA|14
TGCGCCAGCAGCTTGGAGGGGTCAGCTCACGAGCAGTACTTC
CASSLEGSAHEQYF
>NA|TRBJ1-6|TRBV3-1/TRBV3-2|NA|17
TGTGCCAGCAGCCCCACCCTCGAGCAGGGATATAATTCACCCCTCCACTTT
CASSPTLEQGYNSPLHF
>NA|TRBJ1-3|TRBV2|NA|14
TGTGCCAGCAAGACAGACCACTCTGGAAACACCATATATTTT
CASKTDHSGNTIYF
>medium-sized|TRBJ1-5|TRBV2|TRBD1|14
TGTGCCAGCAGTGGGACAGGGGGTTTTCAGCCCCAGCATTTT
CASSGTGGFQPQHF
>once|TRBJ1-1|TRBV5-1|TRBD1|13
TGCGCCAGCGGTCGTACAGGGGACACTGAAGCTTTCTTT
CASGRTGDTEAFF
>NA|TRBJ1-6|TRBV4-1|NA|18
TGCGCCAGCAGCCCCCGGGGAAGGACAGAAACGATAAATTCACCCCTCCACTTT
CASSPRGRTETINSPLHF
>few|TRBJ2-7|TRBV18|TRBD2|16
TGTGCCAGCTCACCCCAGCTAGCGGGAGGGCCCTACGAGCAGTACTTC
CASSPQLAGGPYEQYF
>NA|TRBJ2-7|TRBV5-1|TRBD2|16
TGCGCCAGCAGCCCCGGACTAGCGGGGGCCTCCTACGAGCAGTACTTC
CASSPGLAGASYEQYF
>NA|TRBJ1-2|TRBV29-1|TRBD1|14
TGCAGCGTTGGGGGACAGGGGGTAAACTATGGCTACACCTTC
CSVGGQGVNYGYTF
>few|TRBJ1-3|TRBV11-2|NA|15
TGTGCCAGCAGCACGGACAGTAACTCTGGAAACACCATATATTTT
CASSTDSNSGNTIYF
>NA|TRBJ1-1|TRBV7-9|TRBD1|14
TGTGCCAGCAGCTTTCCAGGGGGCCAACCTGAAGCTTTCTTT
CASSFPGGQPEAFF
>NA|TRBJ2-1|TRBV29-1|TRBD2|17
TGCAGCGTAGCGGGACTAGCGGGAGGCCGCCCTCACAATGAGCAGTTCTTC
CSVAGLAGGRPHNEQFF
>NA|TRBJ1-1|TRBV6-5|TRBD1|12
TGTGCCAGCAGGACAGGGGACACTGAAGCTTTCTTT
CASRTGDTEAFF
>NA|TRBJ2-4|TRBV9|NA|16
TGTGCCAGCAGCGTAGGTGACACCCTAGCCAAAAACATTCAGTACTTC
CASSVGDTLAKNIQYF
>NA|TRBJ2-1|TRBV2|NA|13
TGTGCCAGCAGCCAGGGCATCTACAATGAGCAGTTCTTC
CASSQGIYNEQFF
>few|TRBJ1-2|TRBV3-1/TRBV3-2|NA|13
TGTGCCAGCAGCCAAGATGCACTAGATGGCTACACCTTC
CASSQDALDGYTF
>NA|TRBJ2-5|TRBV2|NA|16
TGTGCCAGCAGCCTGAGGGGGGGAACCAACCAAGAGACCCAGTACTTC
CASSLRGGTNQETQYF
>few|TRBJ1-5|TRBV18|TRBD1|14
TGTGCCAGCTCCCTATGGGACAGGGACCAGCCCCAGCATTTT
CASSLWDRDQPQHF